Listed below are T cell receptor beta chains from one sample, sequenced in a study of cytomegalovirus exposure and HLA in healthy donors. Sequenced by immunoSEQ multiplex PCR; TCRdb stores in-frame clones only, minus some. The table has 150,000 or so clones, approximately 86% seen once; the top ten hold around 22%. What was sequenced was PBMCs. The receptors shown here come from a man between 18 and 29 years old in good health and CMV-seropositive. Both conserved end residues are trimmed from each CDR3. Fields, in order: CDR3 length, V gene, CDR3 protein.

cdr3_length: 13
v_call: TRBV21-1
cdr3_aa: ASSKVRTGGDGYT

cdr3_length: 11
v_call: TRBV15
cdr3_aa: ATSRSWTGKAF

cdr3_length: 11
v_call: TRBV10-2
cdr3_aa: ASSESGGVGYT

cdr3_length: 12
v_call: TRBV29-1
cdr3_aa: SVAGASGTYEQY

cdr3_length: 11
v_call: TRBV11-2
cdr3_aa: ASGGTGKDTQY

cdr3_length: 10
v_call: TRBV25-1
cdr3_aa: ASSEGDSPLH

cdr3_length: 11
v_call: TRBV30
cdr3_aa: AWSGGRDYGYT

cdr3_length: 13
v_call: TRBV7-6
cdr3_aa: ASSPTGEVAGELF

cdr3_length: 11
v_call: TRBV28
cdr3_aa: ASFTGVHYGYT

cdr3_length: 15
v_call: TRBV7-8
cdr3_aa: ASSLGQGFATNEKLF